This TCR beta chain was observed in a study of blood T cell repertoires in COVID-19. Study-level background: The cDNA or gDNA used as material had been derived from T cells, B-cell-depleted T cells, or PBMCs.

V lost 2 bases and J 4 bases, leaving 8 bases between the germline ends. The CDR3 length is 13 residues. The cohort comprised adults aged roughly 18 to 95 years residing in about two dozen US areas. The assay was immunoSEQ multiplex PCR, and TCRdb's table has in-frame clones only and misses some. Among approximately 180,000 clones listed, about 90% were seen once. The sample comprised PBMCs or T cells enriched from blood (not recorded which). This receptor was taken from a human donor with acute COVID-19. The donor label of this sample is uncertain. The gene calls are TRBV12-3 or TRBV12-4 and TRBJ1-2, with TRBD1 as a possible D gene (6 bases). The CDR3 nucleotides are TGTGCCAGCAGTTTACAGGGGACCTATGGCTACACCTTC. Its translation: CASSLQGTYGYTF.